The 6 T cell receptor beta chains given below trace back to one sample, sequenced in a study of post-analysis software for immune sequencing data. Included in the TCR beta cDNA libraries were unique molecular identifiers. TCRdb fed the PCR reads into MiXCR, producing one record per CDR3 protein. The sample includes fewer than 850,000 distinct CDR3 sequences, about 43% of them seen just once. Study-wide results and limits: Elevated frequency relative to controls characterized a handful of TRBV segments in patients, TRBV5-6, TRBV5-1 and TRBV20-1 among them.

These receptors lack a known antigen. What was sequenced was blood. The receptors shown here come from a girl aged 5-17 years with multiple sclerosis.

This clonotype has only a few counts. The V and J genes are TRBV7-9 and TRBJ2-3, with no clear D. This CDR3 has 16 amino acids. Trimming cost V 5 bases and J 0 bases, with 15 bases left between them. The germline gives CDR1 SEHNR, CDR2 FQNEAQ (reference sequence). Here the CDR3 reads CASSPRIRASTDTQYF. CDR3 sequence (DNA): TGTGCCAGCAGCCCCCGGATCCGTGCTAGCACAGATACGCAGTATTTT.

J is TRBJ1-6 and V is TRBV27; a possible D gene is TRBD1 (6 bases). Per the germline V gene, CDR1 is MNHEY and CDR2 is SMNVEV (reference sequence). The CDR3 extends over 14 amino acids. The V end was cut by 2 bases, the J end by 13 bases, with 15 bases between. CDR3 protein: CASSLAEDRSPLHF. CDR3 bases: TGTGCCAGCAGTTTAGCGGAGGACAGATCGCCCCTCCACTTT.

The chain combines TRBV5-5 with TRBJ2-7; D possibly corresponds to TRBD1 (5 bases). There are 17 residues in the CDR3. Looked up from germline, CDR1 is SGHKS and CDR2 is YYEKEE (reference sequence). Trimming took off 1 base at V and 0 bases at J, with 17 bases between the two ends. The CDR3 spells CASSLTPGAVSSYEQYF. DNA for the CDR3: TGTGCCAGCAGCTTGACCCCTGGGGCGGTTAGCTCCTACGAGCAGTACTTC.

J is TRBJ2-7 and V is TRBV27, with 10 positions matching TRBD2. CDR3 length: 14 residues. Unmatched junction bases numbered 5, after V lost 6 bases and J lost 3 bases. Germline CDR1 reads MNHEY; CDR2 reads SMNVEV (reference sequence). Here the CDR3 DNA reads TGTGCCAGCAGACCAAGGACTAGCGGCTACGAGCAGTACTTC. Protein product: CASRPRTSGYEQYF.

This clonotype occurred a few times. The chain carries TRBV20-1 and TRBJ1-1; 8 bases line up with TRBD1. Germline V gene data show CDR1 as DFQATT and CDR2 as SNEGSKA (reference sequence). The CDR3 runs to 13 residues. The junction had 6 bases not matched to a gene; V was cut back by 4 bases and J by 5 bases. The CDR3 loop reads CSAKDRAQTEAFF. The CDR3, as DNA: TGCAGTGCTAAGGACAGGGCGCAGACTGAAGCTTTCTTT.

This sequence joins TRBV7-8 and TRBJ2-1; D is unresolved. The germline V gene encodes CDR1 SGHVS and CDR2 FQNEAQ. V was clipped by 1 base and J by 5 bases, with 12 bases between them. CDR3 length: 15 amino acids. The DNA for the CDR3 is TGTGCCAGCAGCTTAGTTGTTCGGACCCACAATGAGCAGTTCTTC. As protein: CASSLVVRTHNEQFF.